This TCR beta chain was captured by sequencing in a study of blood T cell repertoires in COVID-19. In the study overall: Specimens from acute and convalescent COVID-19 originated in the United States, Italy and Spain.

Authors' methods: From reference gene primer amplification, estimates of nucleated cell counts were derived. Using immunoSEQ multiplex PCR, the repertoire was profiled, and TCRdb retains in-frame clones only, with some absent. The V and J calls and the clone size are those of that table, but D and trimming were determined from the DNA. The top ten hold about 2.7% of the sample, which has a few hundred thousand clones, about 88% seen once. Individuals aged about 18 to 100 years were recruited from around 22 US areas. This clone was seen more than once but under ten times. Germline V gene lookup returns CDR1 SGHRS and CDR2 YFSETQ. The CDR3 runs to 13 residues. The V gene lost 4 bases and the J gene lost 6 bases, with 13 bases spanning the gap.

Sequenced sample: PBMCs or T cells enriched from blood (not recorded which). This chain joins TRBV5-1 and TRBJ1-1; D is undetermined. This TCR came from a woman aged 30 to 39 who had recovered from COVID-19. The CDR3 spells CASSLDPDAEAFF. The CDR3 region has the DNA TGCGCCAGCAGCCTAGACCCGGATGCTGAAGCTTTCTTT.